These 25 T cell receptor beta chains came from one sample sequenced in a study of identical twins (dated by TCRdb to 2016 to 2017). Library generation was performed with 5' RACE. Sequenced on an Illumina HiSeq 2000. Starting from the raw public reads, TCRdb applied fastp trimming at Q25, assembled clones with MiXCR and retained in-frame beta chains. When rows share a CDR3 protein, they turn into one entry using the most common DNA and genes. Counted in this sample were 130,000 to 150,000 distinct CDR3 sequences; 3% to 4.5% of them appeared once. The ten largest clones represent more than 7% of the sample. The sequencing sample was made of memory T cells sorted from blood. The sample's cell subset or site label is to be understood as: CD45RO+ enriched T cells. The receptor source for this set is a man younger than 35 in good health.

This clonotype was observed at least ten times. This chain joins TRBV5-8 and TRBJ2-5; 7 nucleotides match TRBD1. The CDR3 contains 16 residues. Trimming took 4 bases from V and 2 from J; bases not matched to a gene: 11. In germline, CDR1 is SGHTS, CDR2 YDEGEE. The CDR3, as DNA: TGTGCCAGCAGCGTAGGCCCGGACAGGCTTCAAGAGACCCAGTACTTC. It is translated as CASSVGPDRLQETQYF.

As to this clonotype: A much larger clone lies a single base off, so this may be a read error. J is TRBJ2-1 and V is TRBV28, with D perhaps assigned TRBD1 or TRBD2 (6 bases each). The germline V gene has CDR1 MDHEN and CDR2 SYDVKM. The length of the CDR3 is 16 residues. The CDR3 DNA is TGTGCCAGCAGTTTAAGAGGGGGGTTCGGTGAGAATGAGCGGTTCTTC. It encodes CASSLRGGFGENERFF.

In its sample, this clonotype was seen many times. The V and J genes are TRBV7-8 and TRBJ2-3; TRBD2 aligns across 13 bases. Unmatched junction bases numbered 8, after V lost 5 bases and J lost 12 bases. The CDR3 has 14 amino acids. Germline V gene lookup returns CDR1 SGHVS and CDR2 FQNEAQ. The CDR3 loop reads CASSPRTSGRNQYF. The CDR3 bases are TGTGCCAGCAGCCCCCGGACTAGCGGGAGAAACCAGTATTTT.

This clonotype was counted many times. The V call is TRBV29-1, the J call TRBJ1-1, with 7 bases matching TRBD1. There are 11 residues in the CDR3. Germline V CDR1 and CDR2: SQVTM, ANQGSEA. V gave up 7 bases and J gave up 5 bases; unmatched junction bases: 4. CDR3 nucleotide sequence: TGCAGCGGAACAGGGGCAACTGAAGCTTTCTTT. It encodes CSGTGATEAFF.

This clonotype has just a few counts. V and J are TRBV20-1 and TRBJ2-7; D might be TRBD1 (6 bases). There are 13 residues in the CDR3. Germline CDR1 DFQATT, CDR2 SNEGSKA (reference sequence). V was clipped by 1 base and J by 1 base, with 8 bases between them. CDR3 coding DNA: TGCAGTGCTAGAGCAGGGGCGTCCTACGAGCAGTACTTC. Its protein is CSARAGASYEQYF.

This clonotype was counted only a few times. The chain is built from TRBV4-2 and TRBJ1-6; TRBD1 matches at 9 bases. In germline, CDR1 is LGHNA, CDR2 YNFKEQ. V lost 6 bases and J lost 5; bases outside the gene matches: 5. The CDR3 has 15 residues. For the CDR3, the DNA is TGTGCCAGCAGGACTCGGGACAGGGATAATTCACCCCTCCACTTT. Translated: CASRTRDRDNSPLHF.

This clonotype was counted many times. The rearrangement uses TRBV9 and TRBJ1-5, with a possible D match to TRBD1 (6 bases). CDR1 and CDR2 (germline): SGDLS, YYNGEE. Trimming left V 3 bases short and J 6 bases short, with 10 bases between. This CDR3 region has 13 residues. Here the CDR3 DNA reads TGTGCCAGCAGCGAGGCAGGGGCTCAGCCCCAGCATTTT. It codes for CASSEAGAQPQHF. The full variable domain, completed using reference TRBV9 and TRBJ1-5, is DSGVTQTPKHLITATGQRVTLRCSPRSGDLSVYWYQQSLDQGLQFLIQYYNGEERAKGNILERFSAQQFPDLHSELNLSSLELGDSALYFCASSEAGAQPQHFGDGTRLSIL.

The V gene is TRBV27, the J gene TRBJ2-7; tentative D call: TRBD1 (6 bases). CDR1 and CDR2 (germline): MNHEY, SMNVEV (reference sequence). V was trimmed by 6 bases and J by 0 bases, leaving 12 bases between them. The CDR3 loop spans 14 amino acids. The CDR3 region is CASSLTGSSYEQYV. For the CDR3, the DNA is TGTGCCAGCAGCCTTACAGGGAGCTCCTACGAGCAGTACGTC.

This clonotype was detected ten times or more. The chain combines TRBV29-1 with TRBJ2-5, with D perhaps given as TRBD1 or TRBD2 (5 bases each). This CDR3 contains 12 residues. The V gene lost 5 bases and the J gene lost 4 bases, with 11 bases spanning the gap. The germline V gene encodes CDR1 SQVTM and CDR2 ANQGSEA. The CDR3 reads CSVNRDGETQYF. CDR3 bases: TGCAGCGTTAACCGGGACGGAGAGACCCAGTACTTC.

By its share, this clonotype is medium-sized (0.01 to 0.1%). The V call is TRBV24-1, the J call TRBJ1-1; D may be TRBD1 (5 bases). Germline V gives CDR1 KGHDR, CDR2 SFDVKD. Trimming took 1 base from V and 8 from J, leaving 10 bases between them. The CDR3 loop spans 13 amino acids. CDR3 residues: CATSDFSGQEAFF. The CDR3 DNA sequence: TGTGCCACCAGTGATTTTTCCGGACAAGAAGCTTTCTTT.

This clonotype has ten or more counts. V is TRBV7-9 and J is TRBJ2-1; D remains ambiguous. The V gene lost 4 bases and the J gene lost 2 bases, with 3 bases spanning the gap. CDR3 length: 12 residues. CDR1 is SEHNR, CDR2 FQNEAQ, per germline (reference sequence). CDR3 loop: CASSSAYNEQFF. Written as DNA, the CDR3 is TGTGCCAGCAGCTCCGCCTACAATGAGCAGTTCTTC.

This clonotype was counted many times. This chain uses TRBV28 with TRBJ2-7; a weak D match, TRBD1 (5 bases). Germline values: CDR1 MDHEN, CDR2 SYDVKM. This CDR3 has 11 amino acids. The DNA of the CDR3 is TGTGCGGCAGGGCAGTCCTACGAGCAGTACTTC. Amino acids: CAAGQSYEQYF.

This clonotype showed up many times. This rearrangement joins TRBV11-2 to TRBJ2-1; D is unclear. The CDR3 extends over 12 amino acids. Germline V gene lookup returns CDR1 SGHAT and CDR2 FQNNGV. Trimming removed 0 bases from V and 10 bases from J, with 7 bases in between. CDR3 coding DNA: TGTGCCAGCAGCTTAGATACGGAGGAGCAGTTCTTC. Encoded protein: CASSLDTEEQFF.

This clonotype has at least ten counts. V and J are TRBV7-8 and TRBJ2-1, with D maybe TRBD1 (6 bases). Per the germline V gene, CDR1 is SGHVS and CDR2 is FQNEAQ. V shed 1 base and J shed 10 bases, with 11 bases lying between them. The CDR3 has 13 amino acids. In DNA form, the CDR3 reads TGTGCCAGCAGCTTAGTGATGAGGGGGGAGCAGTTCTTC. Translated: CASSLVMRGEQFF.

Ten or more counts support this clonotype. The CDR3 DNA is TGTGCCAGCAGTTCTAGCTGGGGGGCCACAGATACGCAGTATTTT. Protein: CASSSSWGATDTQYF. This chain joins TRBV27 and TRBJ2-3; D may correspond to TRBD1 or TRBD2 (6 bases each). Trimming took 4 bases from V and 2 from J, leaving 13 bases between them. The CDR3 extends over 15 amino acids. Germline CDR1 MNHEY, CDR2 SMNVEV (reference sequence).

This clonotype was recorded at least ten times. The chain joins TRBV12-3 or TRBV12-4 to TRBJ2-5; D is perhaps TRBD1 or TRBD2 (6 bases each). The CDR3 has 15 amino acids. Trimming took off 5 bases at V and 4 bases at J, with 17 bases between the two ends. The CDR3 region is CASSGGPGLVETQYF. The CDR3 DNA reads TGTGCCAGCAGTGGGGGGCCCGGGTTAGTAGAGACCCAGTACTTC.

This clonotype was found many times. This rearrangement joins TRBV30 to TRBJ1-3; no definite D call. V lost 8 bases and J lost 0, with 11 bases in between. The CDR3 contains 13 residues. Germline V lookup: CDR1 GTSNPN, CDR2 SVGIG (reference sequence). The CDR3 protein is CAVRAGSGNTIYF. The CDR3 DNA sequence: TGTGCCGTGAGGGCAGGCTCTGGAAACACCATATATTTT.

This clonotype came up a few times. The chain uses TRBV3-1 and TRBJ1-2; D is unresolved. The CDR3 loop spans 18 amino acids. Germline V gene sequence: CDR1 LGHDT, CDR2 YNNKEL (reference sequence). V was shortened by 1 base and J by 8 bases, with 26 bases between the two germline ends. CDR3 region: CASSQGFSVVGPASGYTF. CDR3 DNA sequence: TGTGCCAGCAGCCAAGGTTTTTCGGTTGTCGGCCCAGCGTCAGGCTACACCTTC.

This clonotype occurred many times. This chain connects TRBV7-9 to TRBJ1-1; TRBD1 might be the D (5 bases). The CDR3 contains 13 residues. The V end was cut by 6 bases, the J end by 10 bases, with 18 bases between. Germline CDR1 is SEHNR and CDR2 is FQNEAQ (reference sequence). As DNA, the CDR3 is TGTGCCAGCAGACCGAAGGCGGGGGTTTTAGCTTTCTTT. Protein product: CASRPKAGVLAFF.

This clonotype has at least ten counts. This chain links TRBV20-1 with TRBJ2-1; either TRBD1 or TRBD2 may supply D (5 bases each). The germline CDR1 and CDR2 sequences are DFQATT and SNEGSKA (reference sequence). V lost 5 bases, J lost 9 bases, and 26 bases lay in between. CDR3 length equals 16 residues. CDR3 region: CSAPTKPGRVVVEQFF. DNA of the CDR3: TGCAGTGCTCCGACCAAACCGGGACGGGTGGTTGTTGAGCAGTTCTTC.

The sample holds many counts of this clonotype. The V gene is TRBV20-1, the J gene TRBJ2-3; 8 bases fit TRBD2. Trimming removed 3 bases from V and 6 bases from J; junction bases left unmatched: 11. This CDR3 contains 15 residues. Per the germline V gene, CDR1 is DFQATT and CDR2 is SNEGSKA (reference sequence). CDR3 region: CSASLRSGSVDTQYF. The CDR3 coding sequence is TGCAGTGCTAGCCTTAGGAGCGGGAGTGTGGATACGCAGTATTTT.

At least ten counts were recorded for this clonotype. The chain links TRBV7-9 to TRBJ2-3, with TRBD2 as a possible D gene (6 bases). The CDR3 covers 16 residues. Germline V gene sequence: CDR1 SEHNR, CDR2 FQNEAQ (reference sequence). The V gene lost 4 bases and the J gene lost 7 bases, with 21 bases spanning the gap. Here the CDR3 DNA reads TGTGCCAGCAGCTCGCGGGACGAGGGACCGACTCATACGCAGTATTTT. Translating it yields CASSSRDEGPTHTQYF. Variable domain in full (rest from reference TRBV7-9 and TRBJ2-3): DTGVSQNPRHKITKRGQNVTFRCDPISEHNRLYWYRQTLGQGPEFLTYFQNEAQLEKSRLLSDRFSAERPKGSFSTLEIQRTEQGDSAMYLCASSSRDEGPTHTQYFGPGTRLTVL.

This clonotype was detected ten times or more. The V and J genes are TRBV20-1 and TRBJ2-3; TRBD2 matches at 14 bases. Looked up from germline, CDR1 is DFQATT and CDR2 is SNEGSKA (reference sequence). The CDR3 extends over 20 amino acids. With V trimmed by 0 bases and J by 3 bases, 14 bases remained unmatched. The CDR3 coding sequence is TGCAGTGCTAGAGATCAGGTGACTAGCGGGAGGGCCCGTGGGACAGATACGCAGTATTTT. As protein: CSARDQVTSGRARGTDTQYF.

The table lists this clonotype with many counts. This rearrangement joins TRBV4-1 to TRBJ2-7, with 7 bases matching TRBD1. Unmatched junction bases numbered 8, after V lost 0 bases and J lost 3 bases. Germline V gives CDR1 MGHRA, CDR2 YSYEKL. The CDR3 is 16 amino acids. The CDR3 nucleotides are TGCGCCAGCAGCCAAGAGAGAGGGGGCGCCTACTACGAGCAGTACTTC. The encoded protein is CASSQERGGAYYEQYF.

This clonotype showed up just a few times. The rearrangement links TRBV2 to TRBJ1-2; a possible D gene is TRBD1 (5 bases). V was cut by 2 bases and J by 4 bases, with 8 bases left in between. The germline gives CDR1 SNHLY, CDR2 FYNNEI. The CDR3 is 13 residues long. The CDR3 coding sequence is TGTGCCAGCAGTGAAAGTCAGGGCTATGGCTACACCTTC. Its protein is CASSESQGYGYTF.